This is a list of T cell receptor beta chains from one sample in a study of blood T cells in healthy people across ages. In TCRdb, the 5' RACE reads were re-called with MiXCR into one record per CDR3 protein. The table has around 800,000 distinct CDR3 sequences, roughly 50% seen once. Sequenced: blood. These receptors were taken from a man older than 75 in good health. Each CDR3 is given with its conserved first and last residue. A D gene is named only where the DNA matches it firmly. Expanded clones are given a class, and other clones once, few, many or no size at all.

j_gene,abundance,d_gene,v_gene,CDR3aa,CDR3nt
TRBJ2-5,.,TRBD2,TRBV7-3,CASSLTLAGGDQYF,TGTGCCAGCAGCTTAACCCTAGCGGGCGGTGATCAGTACTTC
TRBJ2-3,.,.,TRBV29-1,CSVVWAGGSTDTQYF,TGCAGCGTTGTATGGGCAGGGGGGAGCACAGATACGCAGTATTTT
TRBJ1-2,few,.,TRBV10-2,CASSASRQAHYTF,TGCGCCAGCAGCGCAAGTCGACAGGCCCACTACACCTTC
TRBJ1-2,.,.,TRBV2,CASSVVGRGYTF,TGTGCCAGCAGTGTTGTGGGACGGGGCTACACCTTC
TRBJ2-1,few,.,TRBV29-1,CSVEDHFRGNEQFF,TGCAGCGTTGAAGATCATTTCAGAGGTAATGAGCAGTTCTTC
TRBJ2-3,.,.,TRBV9,CASSVEGRVGDTQYF,TGTGCCAGCAGCGTAGAGGGCAGGGTTGGAGATACGCAGTATTTT
TRBJ2-3,few,TRBD2,TRBV11-3,CASSPRTSGTDTQYF,TGTGCCAGCAGCCCCAGGACTAGCGGCACAGATACGCAGTATTTT
TRBJ1-5,.,.,TRBV20-1,CSARQLINQPQHF,TGCAGTGCTAGACAACTGATCAATCAGCCCCAGCATTTT
TRBJ2-7,.,.,TRBV20-1,CSARGTMNEQYF,TGCAGTGCTAGAGGGACGATGAACGAGCAGTACTTC
TRBJ1-5,.,.,TRBV2,CASSERRGEDQPQHF,TGTGCCAGCAGTGAAAGACGGGGAGAAGATCAGCCCCAGCATTTT
TRBJ1-1,.,.,TRBV12-3/TRBV12-4,CASSRPPGNTEAFF,TGTGCCAGCAGCCGCCCGCCAGGCAACACTGAAGCTTTCTTT
TRBJ1-2,.,TRBD1,TRBV6-2/TRBV6-3,CASSADRVGGYTF,TGTGCCAGCAGTGCGGACAGGGTCGGCGGCTACACCTTC
TRBJ2-3,.,.,TRBV28,CASSTGLPDTQYF,TGTGCCAGCAGCACGGGACTGCCGGATACGCAGTATTTT
TRBJ2-5,.,TRBD2,TRBV12-3/TRBV12-4,CASSPPIASGKGEQYF,TGTGCCAGCAGTCCCCCCATAGCTAGCGGGAAGGGTGAGCAGTACTTC
TRBJ2-5,.,TRBD1,TRBV20-1,CSARVGTGLETQYF,TGCAGTGCTAGAGTAGGGACAGGGTTGGAGACCCAGTACTTC
TRBJ1-2,few,TRBD1,TRBV20-1,CSVFRGFSNYGYTF,TGCAGTGTGTTCAGGGGGTTCTCTAACTATGGCTACACCTTC
TRBJ2-3,.,.,TRBV2,CASSEVGGGDTQYF,TGTGCCAGCAGTGAAGTGGGGGGAGGAGATACGCAGTATTTT
TRBJ1-5,.,TRBD1,TRBV2,CASTRQGGGNQPQHF,TGTGCCAGCACCCGACAGGGTGGCGGCAATCAGCCCCAGCATTTT
TRBJ2-7,.,.,TRBV11-2,CASSPQFGPPFF,TGTGCCAGCAGCCCTCAGTTTGGCCCCCCGTTCTTC
TRBJ1-5,.,.,TRBV28,CASTTGTFILGNQPQHF,TGTGCCAGCACCACGGGGACGTTCATTCTGGGCAATCAGCCCCAGCATTTT
TRBJ2-7,few,.,TRBV11-2,CASSLDPPYEQYF,TGTGCCAGCAGCTTAGATCCCCCCTACGAGCAGTACTTC
TRBJ2-1,.,.,TRBV29-1,CSVDYNEQFF,TGCAGCGTTGACTACAATGAGCAGTTCTTC
TRBJ2-1,.,TRBD2,TRBV20-1,CSAVLPSGVSYNEQFF,TGCAGTGCAGTACTACCTAGCGGGGTCTCCTACAATGAGCAGTTCTTC
TRBJ2-7,few,.,TRBV20-1,CSAAGTLYEQYF,TGCAGTGCCGCCGGGACCCTTTACGAGCAGTACTTC
TRBJ1-1,few,.,TRBV5-1,CASSRDGTVNTEAFF,TGCGCCAGCAGCCGGGACGGAACAGTGAACACTGAAGCTTTCTTT
TRBJ2-1,many,TRBD2,TRBV29-1,CSVDTSGMYNEQFF,TGCAGCGTTGATACTAGCGGGATGTACAATGAGCAGTTCTTC
TRBJ2-3,once,.,TRBV15,CATSRGSGGSWRYAYF,TGTGCCACCAGCAGAGGAAGTGGAGGCTCTTGGAGATACGCGTATTTT
TRBJ1-2,.,.,TRBV12-3/TRBV12-4,CASSLRGCNYGYTF,TGTGCCAGCAGTTTACGGGGGTGCAACTATGGCTACACCTTC
TRBJ2-2,.,.,TRBV3-1,CASRHDGSYTGELFF,TGTGCCAGCAGACATGATGGATCGTACACCGGGGAGCTGTTTTTT
TRBJ2-3,few,.,TRBV7-3,CASSFAPGTPHGDTQYF,TGTGCCAGCAGCTTTGCCCCAGGGACCCCTCATGGAGATACGCAGTATTTT
TRBJ2-1,.,.,TRBV7-6,CASGRTPKRNEQFF,TGTGCCAGCGGTAGGACCCCTAAGAGGAATGAGCAGTTCTTC
TRBJ2-3,.,.,TRBV5-4,CASSPRGLLGEDTQYF,TGTGCCAGCAGCCCTAGGGGACTCCTCGGGGAAGATACGCAGTATTTT
TRBJ2-4,.,TRBD2,TRBV6-6,CASTPSGKNIQYF,TGTGCCAGCACTCCTAGCGGAAAAAACATTCAGTACTTC